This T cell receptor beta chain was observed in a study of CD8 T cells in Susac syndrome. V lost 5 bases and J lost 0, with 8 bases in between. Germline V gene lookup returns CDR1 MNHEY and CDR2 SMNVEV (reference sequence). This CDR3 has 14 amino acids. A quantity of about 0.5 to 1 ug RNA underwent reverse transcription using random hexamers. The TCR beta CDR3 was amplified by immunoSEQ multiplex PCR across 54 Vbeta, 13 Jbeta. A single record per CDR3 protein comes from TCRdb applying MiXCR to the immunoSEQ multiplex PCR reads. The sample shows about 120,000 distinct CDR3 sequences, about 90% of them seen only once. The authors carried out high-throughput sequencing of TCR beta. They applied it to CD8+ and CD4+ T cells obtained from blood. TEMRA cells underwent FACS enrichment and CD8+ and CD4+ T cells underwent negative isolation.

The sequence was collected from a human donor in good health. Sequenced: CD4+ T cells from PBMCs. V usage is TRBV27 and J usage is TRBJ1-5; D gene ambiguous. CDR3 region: CASSITVSNQPQHF. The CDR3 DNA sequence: TGTGCCAGCAGTATCACAGTTAGCAATCAGCCCCAGCATTTT.